The T cell receptor beta chain described here comes from a study of T cells in Graves' hyperthyroidism and ophthalmopathy. General study results and limits: Researchers found most expanded thyroid clonotypes above 0.001 in blood as well. The model made its ophthalmopathy prediction, and onset followed a median approximately 6 months later.

CDR3 size: 14 residues. Germline V gene sequence: CDR1 DFQATT, CDR2 SNEGSKA (reference sequence). V shed 6 bases, J shed 4 bases, and the junction held 9 bases outside the gene matches. TCR beta CDR3 region amplification was performed from RNA transcripts. First-round RT-PCR targeting the TCR CDR3 was performed with the HTBI primer set. TCRdb recomputed calls from the multiplex PCR reads with MiXCR, one row per CDR3 protein. The sample shows 530,000 or so distinct CDR3 sequences, roughly a sixth of them seen only once. This clonotype has a count of ten or more. The antigen remains unidentified. Sequences were obtained from blood. This chain joins TRBV20-1 and TRBJ2-3; 8 nucleotides agree with TRBD2. This TCR was recovered from a woman under 30 with Graves' ophthalmopathy. For the CDR3, the DNA is TGCAGTGCAACTAGCGGCCCCTCCGCAGATACGCAGTATTTT. Protein: CSATSGPSADTQYF.